A selection of T cell receptor beta chains follows, all from one sample in a study of blood T cell repertoires in COVID-19. Sequenced by immunoSEQ multiplex PCR; TCRdb stores in-frame clones only, minus some. The sample carries some 100,000 clones, approximately 91% recorded once. Sequenced input: peripheral blood. The receptors were gathered from a man in his 60s with acute or convalescent COVID-19. The CDR3 runs from the conserved cysteine through the conserved F or W. D genes are given only for firm matches. Clone size is given for some rows only: seen once, a few or many times, or a class if the clone is expanded.

cdr3_aa cdr3_nt d_call v_call clone_size j_call
CASSPTPGKYEQYF TGTGCCAGTAGTCCGACTCCGGGGAAGTACGAGCAGTACTTC NA TRBV19 NA TRBJ2-7
CASSQAGSGGRYQETQYF TGTGCCAGCAGCCAAGCGGGATCTGGCGGGAGGTACCAAGAGACCCAGTACTTC TRBD2 TRBV4-2 once TRBJ2-5
CASSLQGSDLFF TGTGCCAGCAGCTTACAGGGATCAGACCTGTTTTTT NA TRBV5-5 NA TRBJ1-4
CASSIDFSAVLSYNEQFF TGTGCCAGTAGTATAGATTTCTCGGCGGTTCTCTCCTACAATGAGCAGTTCTTC NA TRBV19 NA TRBJ2-1
CASLNRGHLGYTF TGTGCCAGCCTGAACAGGGGGCACTTAGGCTACACCTTC TRBD1 TRBV28 NA TRBJ1-2
CASNPFDRNTEAFF TGTGCCAGTAACCCATTCGACAGGAACACTGAAGCTTTCTTT NA TRBV19 NA TRBJ1-1
CASSGGGTGSPRQYF TGTGCCAGCAGCGGGGGGGGGACAGGGTCGCCTCGGCAGTACTTC TRBD1 TRBV5-4 NA TRBJ2-7
CASSFRGAYEQYF TGTGCCAGCAGTTTCAGGGGCGCCTACGAGCAGTACTTC NA TRBV27 few TRBJ2-7
CASSQADQETQYF TGTGCCAGCTCACAAGCGGACCAAGAGACCCAGTACTTC NA TRBV18 NA TRBJ2-5
CASSYTSGDNEQFF TGCGCCAGCAGCTATACTAGCGGTGACAATGAGCAGTTCTTC TRBD2 TRBV4-1 NA TRBJ2-1
CASSPSNQPQHF TGTGCCAGCAGCCCGAGCAATCAGCCCCAGCATTTT NA TRBV7-2 NA TRBJ1-5
CASSYMGLTYGYTF TGTGCCAGCAGTTACATGGGGCTCACCTATGGCTACACCTTC NA TRBV6-5 few TRBJ1-2
CASSLDKAGVDTQYF TGCGCCAGCAGCTTGGACAAGGCAGGGGTAGATACGCAGTATTTT NA TRBV5-1 NA TRBJ2-3
CATAGTDYGYTF TGTGCCACCGCCGGGACAGACTATGGCTACACCTTC TRBD1 TRBV6-5 NA TRBJ1-2
CASSSGQGSGYTF TGTGCCAGCAGCTCGGGACAGGGCTCTGGCTACACCTTC TRBD1 TRBV12-3/TRBV12-4 NA TRBJ1-2
CASSYGVNTEAFF TGTGCCAGCAGCTACGGGGTGAACACTGAAGCTTTCTTT NA TRBV7-3 NA TRBJ1-1
CASSLSSFGTGEMREQFF TGTGCCAGCAGTTTATCCTCTTTCGGGACAGGGGAAATGAGGGAGCAGTTCTTC TRBD1 TRBV28 NA TRBJ2-1
CASSPGFTYEQYF TGTGCCAGCAGCCCGGGATTTACCTACGAGCAGTACTTC NA TRBV3-1/TRBV3-2 once TRBJ2-7
CASRSRVNSNQPQHF TGTGCAAGTCGCTCCAGGGTGAATAGCAATCAGCCCCAGCATTTT NA TRBV12-2 NA TRBJ1-5
CASAGGFRTSGRNEQFF TGCGCCAGTGCAGGTGGGTTTCGGACTAGCGGGAGGAATGAGCAGTTCTTC TRBD2 TRBV5-1 NA TRBJ2-1
CASSPAGTGRGETQYF TGTGCCAGCTCACCTGCCGGGACAGGGCGTGGAGAGACCCAGTACTTC TRBD1 TRBV18 NA TRBJ2-5
CASSQDRTSGKGDTQYF TGCGCCAGCAGCCAAGATAGGACTAGCGGGAAGGGAGATACGCAGTATTTT TRBD2 TRBV4-1 NA TRBJ2-3
CASSPTLASDEQFF TGTGCCAGCAGCCCCACACTAGCGTCAGATGAGCAGTTCTTC TRBD2 TRBV7-9 NA TRBJ2-1
CASSYSSPGQAFF TGTGCCAGCAGTTACTCTTCCCCAGGGCAAGCTTTCTTT NA TRBV6-5 NA TRBJ1-1
CASSDRVGYTF TGTGCCAGCAGTGACAGGGTCGGCTACACCTTC NA TRBV6-1 NA TRBJ1-2
CASKRENTGELFF TGTGCCAGCAAGAGGGAAAACACCGGGGAGCTGTTTTTT NA TRBV9 NA TRBJ2-2
CASSRKPQKNTEAFF TGTGCCAGCAGCCGAAAGCCTCAAAAGAACACTGAAGCTTTCTTT NA TRBV28 NA TRBJ1-1
CASRPGGAWSSGANVLTF TGTGCCAGCAGACCGGGGGGGGCGTGGAGCTCTGGGGCCAACGTCCTGACTTTC TRBD2 TRBV11-3 NA TRBJ2-6
CASSLGYLGADTQYF TGTGCCAGCAGCTTGGGCTATCTGGGCGCAGATACGCAGTATTTT NA TRBV5-5 few TRBJ2-3
CASSLEDRATDTQYF TGCGCCAGCAGCTTGGAGGACAGGGCAACAGATACGCAGTATTTT TRBD1 TRBV5-1 NA TRBJ2-3
CASSEGTGGYRTDTQYF TGTGCCAGCAGTGAGGGAACAGGGGGCTACCGGACAGATACGCAGTATTTT TRBD1 TRBV6-1 NA TRBJ2-3
CASRPRRDYNYGYTF TGTGCCAGCAGGCCGAGGAGGGATTATAACTATGGCTACACCTTC NA TRBV27 few TRBJ1-2
CASSEVMGLAKNIQYF TGTGCCAGCAGTGAAGTTATGGGACTAGCCAAAAACATTCAGTACTTC NA TRBV2 NA TRBJ2-4
CASSPRLAQQFF TGTGCCAGCAGTCCAAGACTAGCACAGCAGTTCTTC TRBD2 TRBV6-2/TRBV6-3 NA TRBJ2-1
CASSPTGGTSFGYTF TGCGCCAGCAGCCCCACGGGAGGGACGTCTTTTGGCTACACCTTC NA TRBV4-1 NA TRBJ1-2